This T cell receptor beta chain was sequenced in a study of blood T cell repertoires in COVID-19. Study as a whole: Samples taken during acute and convalescent COVID-19 were collected in the United States, Italy and Spain.

Germline CDR1 and CDR2: MNHNY and SVGAGI (reference sequence). V trimming: 5 bases; J trimming: 10 bases; junction bases outside the gene matches: 8. The length of the CDR3 is 14 residues. Sequencing used immunoSEQ multiplex PCR; TCRdb keeps in-frame clones, though not all of them. The sample yields under 150,000 clones, around nine tenths seen once. The sequence was obtained from a man aged 70 or older with active COVID-19. Material for sequencing was peripheral blood. The rearrangement uses TRBV6-6 and TRBJ2-1, with 10 positions matching TRBD1. The CDR3 coding sequence is TGTGCCAGCAGTACCTCGACAGGGGGCAGGGAGCAGTTCTTC. Its translation is CASSTSTGGREQFF.